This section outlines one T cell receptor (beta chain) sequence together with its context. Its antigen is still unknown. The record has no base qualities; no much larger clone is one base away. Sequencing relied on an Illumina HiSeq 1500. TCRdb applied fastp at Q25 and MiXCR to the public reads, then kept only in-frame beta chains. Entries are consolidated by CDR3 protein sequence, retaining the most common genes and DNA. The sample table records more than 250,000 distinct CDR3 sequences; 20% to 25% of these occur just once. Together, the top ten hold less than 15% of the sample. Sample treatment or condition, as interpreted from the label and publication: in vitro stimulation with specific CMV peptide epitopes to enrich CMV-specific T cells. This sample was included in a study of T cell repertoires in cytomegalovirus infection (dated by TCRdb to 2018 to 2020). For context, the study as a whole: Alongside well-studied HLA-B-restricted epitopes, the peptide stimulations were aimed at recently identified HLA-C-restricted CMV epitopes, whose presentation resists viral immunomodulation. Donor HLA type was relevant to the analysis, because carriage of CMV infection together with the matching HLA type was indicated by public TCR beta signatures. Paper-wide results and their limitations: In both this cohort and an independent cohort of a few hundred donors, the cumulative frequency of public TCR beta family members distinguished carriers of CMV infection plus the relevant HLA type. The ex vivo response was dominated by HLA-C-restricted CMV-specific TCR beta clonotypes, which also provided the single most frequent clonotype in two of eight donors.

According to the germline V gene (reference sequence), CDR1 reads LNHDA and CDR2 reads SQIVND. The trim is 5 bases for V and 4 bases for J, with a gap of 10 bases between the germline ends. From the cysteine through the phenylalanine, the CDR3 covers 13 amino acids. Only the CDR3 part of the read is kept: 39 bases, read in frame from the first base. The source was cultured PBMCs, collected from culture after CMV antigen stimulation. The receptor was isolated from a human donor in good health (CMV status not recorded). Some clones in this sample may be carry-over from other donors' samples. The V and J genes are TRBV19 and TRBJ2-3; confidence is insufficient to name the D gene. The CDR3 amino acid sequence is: CASSPRSPDTQYF. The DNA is TGTGCCAGTAGTCCCCGTTCTCCAGATACGCAGTATTTT.